This is a list of T cell receptor beta chains from one sample in a study of shared clonotypes between healthy human individuals. Sequencing used immunoSEQ multiplex PCR; TCRdb keeps in-frame clones, though not all of them. This table holds roughly 2 million clones, around 95% found once. Sequenced material: naive CD4+ T cells sorted from blood. All receptors derive from a man aged 18 to 30 in good health. Both conserved end residues are part of each CDR3. A D gene is named only where the DNA matches it firmly. The size field is filled for only some rows; it gives once, few, many or a size class.

cdr3_nt: TGTGCCAGCAGTTCTCCCTGGATTCCGGACAATGAGCAGTTCTTC
cdr3_aa: CASSSPWIPDNEQFF
j_call: TRBJ2-1
v_call: TRBV27
clone_size: -
d_call: -

cdr3_nt: TGTGCCAGCAGCGCCGGACTGGTACAAGAGACCCAGTACTTC
cdr3_aa: CASSAGLVQETQYF
j_call: TRBJ2-5
v_call: TRBV5-4
clone_size: -
d_call: -

cdr3_nt: TGTGCCAGCAGCTTTCCCGGGACAGTAAATTCACCCCTCCACTTT
cdr3_aa: CASSFPGTVNSPLHF
j_call: TRBJ1-6
v_call: TRBV5-8
clone_size: -
d_call: TRBD1

cdr3_nt: TGTGCCAGCAGTTTCGCAGGGAAAGGAAACACCATATATTTT
cdr3_aa: CASSFAGKGNTIYF
j_call: TRBJ1-3
v_call: TRBV27
clone_size: once
d_call: -

cdr3_nt: TGTGCCAGCACGTCGGGGGGGAGGAGTAGCGCGACCTACGAGCAGTACTTC
cdr3_aa: CASTSGGRSSATYEQYF
j_call: TRBJ2-7
v_call: TRBV2
clone_size: -
d_call: TRBD2

cdr3_nt: TGCGCCAGCAGCAGCCAGCGGGAGCGGAGTTACAATGAGCAGTTCTTC
cdr3_aa: CASSSQRERSYNEQFF
j_call: TRBJ2-1
v_call: TRBV5-1
clone_size: -
d_call: TRBD2

cdr3_nt: TGTGCCAGCTCACCACCGATTCGGAGGGAAGAAAAACTGTTTTTT
cdr3_aa: CASSPPIRREEKLFF
j_call: TRBJ1-4
v_call: TRBV18
clone_size: once
d_call: -

cdr3_nt: TGTGCCAGCAGTTACTCTTCGGGTCCTGGGGCCAACGTCCTGACTTTC
cdr3_aa: CASSYSSGPGANVLTF
j_call: TRBJ2-6
v_call: TRBV6-6
clone_size: -
d_call: -

cdr3_nt: TGCGCCAGCAGCTCTGGACAGGGGATGTACAATGAGCAGTTCTTC
cdr3_aa: CASSSGQGMYNEQFF
j_call: TRBJ2-1
v_call: TRBV5-1
clone_size: -
d_call: TRBD1

cdr3_nt: TGTGCCAGCAGCTTAGACTTTAGCCAGCCCCAGCATTTT
cdr3_aa: CASSLDFSQPQHF
j_call: TRBJ1-5
v_call: TRBV11-2
clone_size: -
d_call: -

cdr3_nt: TGTGCCAGCAGCCCCAGCGGAAGCACAGATACGCAGTATTTT
cdr3_aa: CASSPSGSTDTQYF
j_call: TRBJ2-3
v_call: TRBV11-3
clone_size: -
d_call: -

cdr3_nt: TGCGCCAGCAGTTCCCAAGGGGCGAGAACTGAAGCTTTCTTT
cdr3_aa: CASSSQGARTEAFF
j_call: TRBJ1-1
v_call: TRBV5-1
clone_size: -
d_call: -

cdr3_nt: TGTGCCAGCAGCCCCGGTGGAGCGAACACCGGGGAGCTGTTTTTT
cdr3_aa: CASSPGGANTGELFF
j_call: TRBJ2-2
v_call: TRBV9
clone_size: -
d_call: -

cdr3_nt: TGTGCCAGCAGTATTGGGGTTGGACCTGAAGCTTTCTTT
cdr3_aa: CASSIGVGPEAFF
j_call: TRBJ1-1
v_call: TRBV6-6
clone_size: -
d_call: -

cdr3_nt: TGTGCCATCAGTGAGTCAAAGTCGGGGGGTTTCAGAAATGAGCAGTTCTTC
cdr3_aa: CAISESKSGGFRNEQFF
j_call: TRBJ2-1
v_call: TRBV10-3
clone_size: -
d_call: TRBD2

cdr3_nt: TGTGCCAGCACAGACAGGTCTGGAAACACCGGGGAGCTGTTTTTT
cdr3_aa: CASTDRSGNTGELFF
j_call: TRBJ2-2
v_call: TRBV11-1
clone_size: many
d_call: -

cdr3_nt: TGCGCCAGCAGCCAAGATCAAGCTAGCGGGGGGCGCAATGAGCAGTTCTTC
cdr3_aa: CASSQDQASGGRNEQFF
j_call: TRBJ2-1
v_call: TRBV4-1
clone_size: -
d_call: TRBD2

cdr3_nt: TGTGCCAGCTCACCCCCCCAGGGAGCACACGAGCAGTACTTC
cdr3_aa: CASSPPQGAHEQYF
j_call: TRBJ2-7
v_call: TRBV18
clone_size: -
d_call: -

cdr3_nt: TGTGCCAGCTCACCACCAGGGTTAGCGGAGACCCAGTACTTC
cdr3_aa: CASSPPGLAETQYF
j_call: TRBJ2-5
v_call: TRBV18
clone_size: -
d_call: -

cdr3_nt: TGTGCCAGCAGTGCATCCGGGGACAGGGCTTCGGGCTACACCTTC
cdr3_aa: CASSASGDRASGYTF
j_call: TRBJ1-2
v_call: TRBV2
clone_size: -
d_call: TRBD1

cdr3_nt: TGCGCCAGCCTACTAGGGGTTGCGGCCGGGGAGCTGTTTTTT
cdr3_aa: CASLLGVAAGELFF
j_call: TRBJ2-2
v_call: TRBV10-2
clone_size: -
d_call: -

cdr3_nt: TGCAGCGGCTCGAGAGGGGAATACGAGCAGTACTTC
cdr3_aa: CSGSRGEYEQYF
j_call: TRBJ2-7
v_call: TRBV29-1
clone_size: once
d_call: -

cdr3_nt: TGTGCCAGCAGCCAGCGACGATCGCTCTACTATGGCTACACCTTC
cdr3_aa: CASSQRRSLYYGYTF
j_call: TRBJ1-2
v_call: TRBV5-6
clone_size: -
d_call: -

cdr3_nt: TGTGCCATGGGACAGGGGGCGGGAGAGCAGTACTTC
cdr3_aa: CAMGQGAGEQYF
j_call: TRBJ2-7
v_call: TRBV10-3
clone_size: -
d_call: TRBD1

cdr3_nt: TGTGCCAGCAGTGCGAGTTGGCAGGGGAATTCACCCCTCCACTTT
cdr3_aa: CASSASWQGNSPLHF
j_call: TRBJ1-6
v_call: TRBV6-4
clone_size: -
d_call: -

cdr3_nt: TGTGCCAGCATGCGCGGGGCTCCCTACGAGCAGTACTTC
cdr3_aa: CASMRGAPYEQYF
j_call: TRBJ2-7
v_call: TRBV6-5
clone_size: -
d_call: -

cdr3_nt: TGTGCTAGTGGTTTGCCACGGTCTGAAGCTTTCTTT
cdr3_aa: CASGLPRSEAFF
j_call: TRBJ1-1
v_call: TRBV12-5
clone_size: -
d_call: -

cdr3_nt: TGTGCCAGCGCTAGCCCCGTGGCCAACGTCCTGACTTTC
cdr3_aa: CASASPVANVLTF
j_call: TRBJ2-6
v_call: TRBV7-2
clone_size: -
d_call: -

cdr3_nt: TGTGCCAGCAGCTTTCGTCCCTCGGGCACCGGGGAGCTGTTTTTT
cdr3_aa: CASSFRPSGTGELFF
j_call: TRBJ2-2
v_call: TRBV7-2
clone_size: once
d_call: -

cdr3_nt: TGTGCCAGCAGCGCGAGGCAGGGTAACTATGGCTACACCTTC
cdr3_aa: CASSARQGNYGYTF
j_call: TRBJ1-2
v_call: TRBV9
clone_size: -
d_call: -

cdr3_nt: TGTGCCAGCAGCACCCCAAGCAGGGGTGAAGCTTTCTTT
cdr3_aa: CASSTPSRGEAFF
j_call: TRBJ1-1
v_call: TRBV14
clone_size: -
d_call: -